The sequence of this T cell receptor beta chain was determined in a study of cytomegalovirus exposure and HLA in healthy donors. General study results and limits: Prediction of most subjects' HLA-A and HLA-B alleles by TCR beta sequences was reportedly accurate. The authors considered a cluster of highly shared sequence variants likely to be a sequencing artifact. CMV serostatus alone was available as immune exposure information. Researchers reported in a later analysis that a missense DCLRE1C variant was tied to TCR beta V- and J-gene trimming.

The PCR employed 60 Vbeta primers together with 13 Jbeta primers. Libraries were prepared by immunoSEQ multiplex PCR; TCRdb keeps only in-frame clonotypes and omits some of them. The sample gives 110,000 or so clones, around 70% of which show up once; roughly 10% is in the top ten. This clone was recorded once. Its antigen is unidentified. CDR3 length: 18 amino acids. Trimming took 4 bases from V and 0 from J, leaving 19 bases between them. Germline values: CDR1 SEHNR, CDR2 FQNEAQ (reference sequence). The specimen was PBMCs. The chain uses TRBV7-9 and TRBJ1-3; D possibly corresponds to TRBD1 (5 bases). The sequence derives from a woman aged 50 to 60 in good health and CMV-seropositive. CDR3 coding DNA: TGTGCCAGCAGCTATGGGACTGGGACGGTTGGCTCTGGAAACACCATATATTTT. This encodes CASSYGTGTVGSGNTIYF.